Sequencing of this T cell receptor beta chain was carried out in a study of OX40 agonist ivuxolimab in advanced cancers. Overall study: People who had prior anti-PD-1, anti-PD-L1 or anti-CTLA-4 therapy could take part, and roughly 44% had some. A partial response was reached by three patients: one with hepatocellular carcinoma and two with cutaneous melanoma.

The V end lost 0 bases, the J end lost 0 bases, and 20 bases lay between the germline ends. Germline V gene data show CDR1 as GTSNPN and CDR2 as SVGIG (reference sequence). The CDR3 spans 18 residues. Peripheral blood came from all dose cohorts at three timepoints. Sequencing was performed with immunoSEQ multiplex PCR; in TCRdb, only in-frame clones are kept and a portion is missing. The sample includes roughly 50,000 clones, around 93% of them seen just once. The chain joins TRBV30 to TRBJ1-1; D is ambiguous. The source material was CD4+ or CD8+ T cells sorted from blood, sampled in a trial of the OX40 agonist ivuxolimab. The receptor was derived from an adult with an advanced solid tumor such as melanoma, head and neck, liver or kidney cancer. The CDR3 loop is CAWSVRGGKLILNTEAFF. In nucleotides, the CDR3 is TGTGCCTGGAGTGTACGTGGAGGGAAACTAATATTGAACACTGAAGCTTTCTTT.